The clone carrying this T cell receptor beta chain came up a few times. The sample is drawn from a study of T cell repertoires in ileal Crohn's disease. For the study at large: Surgery for a complication: stricturing in around 60%, penetrating in about 39%.

Lamina propria lymphocytes from surgical specimens were isolated on a density gradient before sorting. TCRdb's table, derived via immunoSEQ multiplex PCR, lists solely in-frame clones and lacks some. The repertoire holds some 6,200 clones, with around nine tenths as singletons. The ends lost 4 bases at V and 2 bases at J; junction bases unmatched: 8. CDR1 is SGHAT and CDR2 is FQNNGV in the germline V gene. The CDR3 consists of 17 residues. V and J are TRBV11-2 and TRBJ2-2; 9 bases are shared with TRBD2. This TCR was sampled from an adult with Crohn's disease. Some clones in this sample may be carry-over from other donors' samples. Sequencing was carried out using CD4+ T cells from ileum. The CDR3 loop is CASSSGATSGNTGELFF. DNA of the CDR3: TGTGCCAGCAGCTCAGGTGCGACTAGCGGCAACACCGGGGAGCTGTTTTTT.